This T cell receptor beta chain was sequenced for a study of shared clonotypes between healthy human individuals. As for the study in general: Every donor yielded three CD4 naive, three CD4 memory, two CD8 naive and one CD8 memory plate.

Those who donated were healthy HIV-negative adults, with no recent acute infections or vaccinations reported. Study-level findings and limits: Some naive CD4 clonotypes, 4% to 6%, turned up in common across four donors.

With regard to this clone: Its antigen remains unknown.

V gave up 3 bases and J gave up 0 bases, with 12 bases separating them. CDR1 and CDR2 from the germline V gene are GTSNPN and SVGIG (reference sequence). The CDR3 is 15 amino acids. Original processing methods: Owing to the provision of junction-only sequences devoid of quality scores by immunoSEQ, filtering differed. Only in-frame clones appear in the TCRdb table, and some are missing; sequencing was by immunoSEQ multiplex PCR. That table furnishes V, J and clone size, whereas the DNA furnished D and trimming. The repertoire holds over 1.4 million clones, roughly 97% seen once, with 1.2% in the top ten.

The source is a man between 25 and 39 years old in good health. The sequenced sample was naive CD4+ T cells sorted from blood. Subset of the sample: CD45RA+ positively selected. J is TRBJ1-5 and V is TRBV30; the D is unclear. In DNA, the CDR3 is TGTGCCTGGAGACCTGGAGAACATAGCAATCAGCCCCAGCATTTT. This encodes CAWRPGEHSNQPQHF.